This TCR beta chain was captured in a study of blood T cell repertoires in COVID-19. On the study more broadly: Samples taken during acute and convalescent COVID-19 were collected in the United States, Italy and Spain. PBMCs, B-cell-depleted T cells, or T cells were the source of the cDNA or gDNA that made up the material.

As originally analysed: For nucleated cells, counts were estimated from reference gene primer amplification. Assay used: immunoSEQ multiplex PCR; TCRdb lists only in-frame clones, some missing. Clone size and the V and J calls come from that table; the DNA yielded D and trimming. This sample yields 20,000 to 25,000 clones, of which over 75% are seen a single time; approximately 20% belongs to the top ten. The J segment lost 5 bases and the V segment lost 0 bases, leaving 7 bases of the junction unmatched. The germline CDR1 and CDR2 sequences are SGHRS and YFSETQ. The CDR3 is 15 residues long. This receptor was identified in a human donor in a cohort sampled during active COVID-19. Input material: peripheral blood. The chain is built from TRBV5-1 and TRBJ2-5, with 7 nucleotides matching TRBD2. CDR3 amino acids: CASSLDAVTSETQYF. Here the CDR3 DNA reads TGCGCCAGCAGCTTGGACGCGGTGACTAGCGAGACCCAGTACTTC.